This T cell receptor (beta chain) is from a study of cytomegalovirus exposure and HLA in healthy donors. The V segment lost 0 bases and the J segment 4 bases; nucleotides outside the gene matches: 4. This CDR3 comprises 15 residues. CDR1 and CDR2 from the germline V gene are SGHRS and YFSETQ. Findings of the study overall: Later genetic work tied a missense DCLRE1C variant to beta-chain V and J trimming.

This clone showed up just a few times. What it binds is not known. This PCR relied on a set of 60 Vbeta primers and 13 Jbeta primers. The method was immunoSEQ multiplex PCR; TCRdb's version includes in-frame clones alone and lacks a portion of them. There are about 110,000 clones in the sample; 65% to 80% occur only once, and 3% to 4% lies in the top ten. Samples came from healthy bone marrow donors. Input material: PBMCs. The chain is built from TRBV5-1 and TRBJ1-2; 9 bases are shared with TRBD1. This clonotype originated in a man aged 55 to 69 in good health and CMV-seronegative. Here the CDR3 reads CASSLEQGALYGYTF. The CDR3 nucleotides are TGCGCCAGCAGCTTGGAACAGGGGGCCCTCTATGGCTACACCTTC.